A selection of T cell receptor beta chains follows, all from one sample in a study of response to subunit inactivated influenza vaccine. TCRdb recomputed calls from the RT-PCR reads with MiXCR, one row per CDR3 protein. The top ten hold approximately 10% of the sample, which has roughly 760,000 distinct CDR3 sequences, about 20% seen once. The sequenced sample was PBMCs from blood, obtained less than 6 days after vaccination. The origin of the receptors is a man aged 50 or older who received an inactivated influenza vaccine. CDR3s include the opening cysteine and the closing phenylalanine or tryptophan. The order of the fields is D gene, CDR3 length, clone size, V gene, J gene, CDR3 DNA, CDR3 protein. The D gene is left open where the match is weak. Clone size appears in some rows only: once, few, many, or a class for an expanded clone.

NA	13	NA	TRBV14	TRBJ2-5	TGTGCCAGCAGCAGAGGACATAAAGAGACCCAGTACTTC	CASSRGHKETQYF
TRBD2	15	NA	TRBV7-6	TRBJ2-3	TGTGCCAGCAGCATAGGACTAGCGGGAGCCGATACGCAGTATTTT	CASSIGLAGADTQYF
NA	15	few	TRBV4-2	TRBJ2-1	TGTGCCAGCAGCCAAGATCCTGGAGGGCCTGGTGAGCAGTTCTTC	CASSQDPGGPGEQFF
NA	13	NA	TRBV15	TRBJ1-3	TGTGCCACCAGCAGGGGACTGGGGAACACCATATATTTT	CATSRGLGNTIYF
NA	15	NA	TRBV6-1	TRBJ2-3	TGTGCCAGCAGTGAAGGACTAATTCCTGGAGATACGCAGTATTTT	CASSEGLIPGDTQYF
TRBD2	15	few	TRBV28	TRBJ2-1	TGTGCCAGCAGTATAACTAGCGGGACCCGCAATGAGCAGTTCTTC	CASSITSGTRNEQFF
TRBD1	16	NA	TRBV7-8	TRBJ2-5	TGTGCCAGCAGTTCCCATCCCGGGACAGGGGGAGAGACCCAGTACTTC	CASSSHPGTGGETQYF
TRBD1	15	few	TRBV2	TRBJ2-3	TGTGCCAGCAGCCCGGACAGGGTAATCGCAGATACGCAGTATTTT	CASSPDRVIADTQYF
TRBD1	15	NA	TRBV5-1	TRBJ1-3	TGCGCCAGCAGCCTTGGGACAGGCAGGGGAAACACCATATATTTT	CASSLGTGRGNTIYF
NA	14	many	TRBV5-1	TRBJ1-2	TGCGCCAGCAGCGAGGGAATATCTAACTATGGCTACACCTTC	CASSEGISNYGYTF
TRBD1	15	NA	TRBV28	TRBJ2-3	TGTGCCAGCAGTTTTCCGGGACAGGACACAGATACGCAGTATTTT	CASSFPGQDTDTQYF
NA	13	few	TRBV5-1	TRBJ1-1	TGCGCCAGCAGCTTAGAACAGGGCGTTGAAGCTTTCTTT	CASSLEQGVEAFF
NA	16	few	TRBV5-1	TRBJ2-1	TGCGCCAGCAGCTTGGAGGGGGGAGGTATGAGGAATGAGCAGTTCTTC	CASSLEGGGMRNEQFF
NA	16	few	TRBV4-3	TRBJ1-4	TGCGCCAGCAGCCAAGCTCCGAACGACCGCAATGAAAAACTGTTTTTT	CASSQAPNDRNEKLFF
NA	12	NA	TRBV6-5	TRBJ1-5	TGTGCCAGCAACGACCCCAATCAGCCCCAGCATTTT	CASNDPNQPQHF
NA	14	NA	TRBV20-1	TRBJ2-4	TGCAGTGCTAGAGATCTCCAGCTTGTAAACATTCAGTACTTC	CSARDLQLVNIQYF
NA	14	many	TRBV7-2	TRBJ1-1	TGTGCCAGCAGCTTAGTCGGGGGGAACACTGAAGCTTTCTTT	CASSLVGGNTEAFF
NA	13	few	TRBV21-1	TRBJ1-6	TGTGCCAGCCCCGGACACAATAATTCACCCCTCCACTTT	CASPGHNNSPLHF
TRBD2	16	NA	TRBV27	TRBJ2-1	TGTGCCAGCAGTGTAGGGACTAGCGGCTCCTACAATGAGCAGTTCTTC	CASSVGTSGSYNEQFF
NA	14	NA	TRBV2	TRBJ1-5	TGTGCCAGCAGTGAGGACAGAACGAATCAGCCCCAGCATTTT	CASSEDRTNQPQHF
TRBD2	14	few	TRBV20-1	TRBJ2-7	TGCAGTGCTAGAGAGTCTAGCGGAATCTACGAGCAGTACTTC	CSARESSGIYEQYF
NA	16	NA	TRBV7-9	TRBJ2-1	TGTGCCAGCAGCTCCCCCACTTGGGACACCTACAATGAGCAGTTCTTC	CASSSPTWDTYNEQFF
TRBD2	15	few	TRBV10-3	TRBJ2-3	TGTGCCATGAGGACTAGCGGGGGCCTCACAGATACGCAGTATTTT	CAMRTSGGLTDTQYF
NA	16	few	TRBV4-3	TRBJ2-3	TGCGCCAGCAGCCAAGATTCTCGGGCAGAAACAGATACGCAGTATTTT	CASSQDSRAETDTQYF
TRBD1	15	few	TRBV18	TRBJ2-5	TGTGCCAGCTCACCTGGGACAGGGGGCTATGAGACCCAGTACTTC	CASSPGTGGYETQYF
TRBD1	20	few	TRBV7-3	TRBJ2-1	TGTGCCAGCAGCATAAGGTCGGGGACAGGGTTCAACGGGGCCTACAATGAGCAGTTCTTC	CASSIRSGTGFNGAYNEQFF
NA	13	NA	TRBV20-1	TRBJ2-3	TGCAGTGCTAGATCCCCAAGCACAGATACGCAGTATTTT	CSARSPSTDTQYF
TRBD2	16	NA	TRBV10-2	TRBJ2-3	TGCGCCAGCAGTGAGGGGGCTAGCGGGGGTTTAGATACGCAGTATTTT	CASSEGASGGLDTQYF
TRBD2	14	NA	TRBV10-3	TRBJ2-3	TGTGCCATCGGCCCTAGCGGGGGGTCAGATACGCAGTATTTT	CAIGPSGGSDTQYF
NA	14	NA	TRBV7-2	TRBJ1-1	TGTGCCAGCAGCTTAAGGCAGGGAGGAGCTGAAGCTTTCTTT	CASSLRQGGAEAFF
TRBD1	15	few	TRBV6-5	TRBJ2-7	TGTGCCAGCAGTTACTCGTGGACAGGGGGCAGGGAGCAGTACTTC	CASSYSWTGGREQYF
TRBD2	17	few	TRBV4-3	TRBJ2-1	TGCGCCAGCAGCCAAGATATGACTAGCGGGGGGGCGGTTGAGCAGTTCTTC	CASSQDMTSGGAVEQFF
NA	11	many	TRBV12-3/TRBV12-4	TRBJ2-3	TGTGCCAGCAGTTTTAAAGATACGCAGTATTTT	CASSFKDTQYF
NA	16	NA	TRBV5-1	TRBJ2-2	TGCGCCAGCAGCAGGGGGACTACAAAAATCACCGGGGAGCTGTTTTTT	CASSRGTTKITGELFF
NA	16	few	TRBV12-3/TRBV12-4	TRBJ2-6	TGTGCCAGCAGCAGGAGGGGGGCCCCTGGGGCCAACGTCCTGACTTTC	CASSRRGAPGANVLTF
TRBD2	15	NA	TRBV29-1	TRBJ2-7	TGCAGCGTGGATGGACTAGCGGGGGATGCCTACGAGCAGTACTTC	CSVDGLAGDAYEQYF
TRBD2	14	few	TRBV20-1	TRBJ2-2	TGCAGCGCAGAGCGGGAGGGCTCGCTCGGGGAGCTGTTTTTT	CSAEREGSLGELFF
NA	14	few	TRBV6-1	TRBJ1-2	TGTGCCAGCAGTGAAGCGGGGGGTCCCTATGGCTACACCTTC	CASSEAGGPYGYTF
NA	16	NA	TRBV9	TRBJ2-2	TGTGCCAGCCATCCTACCGGCAGCGGGAACACCGGGGAGCTGTTTTTT	CASHPTGSGNTGELFF
NA	18	few	TRBV4-1	TRBJ1-1	TGCGCCAGCAGGCCCGCTGTCGTCGTAAAGGGCTTGAACACTGAAGCTTTCTTT	CASRPAVVVKGLNTEAFF
TRBD1	21	NA	TRBV10-3	TRBJ2-6	TGTGCCATCGCTTATCGCTGGACAGGGGGCGACCCGAGCTCTGGGGCCAACGTCCTGACTTTC	CAIAYRWTGGDPSSGANVLTF
NA	13	NA	TRBV7-3	TRBJ2-7	TGTGCCAGCAGCTTAATCGTAGGGAGCGAGCAGTACTTC	CASSLIVGSEQYF
NA	13	NA	TRBV30	TRBJ1-2	TGTGCCTGGAGCCAAGGGTTTACCTATGGCTACACCTTC	CAWSQGFTYGYTF
TRBD2	16	NA	TRBV4-3	TRBJ2-1	TGCGCCAGCAGCCAAGGAATAACGGGGGAGGGCCATGAGCAGTTCTTC	CASSQGITGEGHEQFF
NA	11	NA	TRBV20-1	TRBJ2-5	TGCAGTGTTCAGGGTGAAGAGACCCAGTACTTC	CSVQGEETQYF
NA	15	many	TRBV7-2	TRBJ2-2	TGTGCCAGCAGCTTAGGGACATCGAACACCGGGGAGCTGTTTTTT	CASSLGTSNTGELFF
NA	17	few	TRBV29-1	TRBJ1-2	TGCAGCGTTGAAAGTATGACAGGATCCTCCTGGCCGTATGGCTACACCTTC	CSVESMTGSSWPYGYTF
TRBD1	14	NA	TRBV20-1	TRBJ1-2	TGCAGTGCTAGAGACAGGGGGTATAACTATGGCTACACCTTC	CSARDRGYNYGYTF
NA	18	many	TRBV11-1	TRBJ2-6	TGTGCCAGCAGCCCCAGTCGGGGGGCAAGCTCTGGGGCCAACGTCCTGACTTTC	CASSPSRGASSGANVLTF
TRBD2	16	NA	TRBV27	TRBJ2-1	TGTGCCAGCAGCTCATTAGCGGGGGTAGGCTCAGGGGAGCAGTTCTTC	CASSSLAGVGSGEQFF
NA	12	few	TRBV29-1	TRBJ2-7	TGCAGCGTTTCATCGGTATCCTACGAGCAGTACTTC	CSVSSVSYEQYF
TRBD1	15	NA	TRBV25-1	TRBJ2-5	TGTGCCAGCAGTGACCCTGGGACAGGGGTAGAGACCCAGTACTTC	CASSDPGTGVETQYF
NA	15	few	TRBV6-1	TRBJ1-4	TGTGCCAGCAGCAAGGGTCTCTTGGGTAGTGAAAAACTGTTTTTT	CASSKGLLGSEKLFF